This is a list of T cell receptor beta chains from one sample in a study of blood T cells in healthy people across ages. From the 5' RACE reads, TCRdb called clonotypes with MiXCR, one entry per CDR3 protein. This table holds about 780,000 distinct CDR3 sequences, about 47% found once. The sequenced material came from blood. These receptors all stem from a man aged 80 or over in good health. Each CDR3 is given with its conserved first and last residue. A D gene is named only where the DNA matches it firmly. Clone size appears in some rows only: once, few, many, or a class for an expanded clone.

clone size	V gene	D gene	J gene	CDR3 length	CDR3 protein	CDR3 DNA
NA	TRBV20-1	NA	TRBJ2-7	13	CSAILGLSYEQYF	TGCAGTGCTATTCTTGGGTTATCCTACGAGCAGTACTTC
NA	TRBV11-3	NA	TRBJ2-6	15	CASSLDSTGANVLTF	TGTGCCAGCAGCTTGGACTCCACTGGGGCCAACGTCCTGACTTTC
NA	TRBV29-1	NA	TRBJ2-3	11	CSVLKGDTQYF	TGCAGCGTTCTGAAGGGGGATACGCAGTATTTT
few	TRBV20-1	NA	TRBJ1-5	14	CSAESGTSDQPQHF	TGCAGTGCTGAATCCGGTACCTCAGATCAGCCCCAGCATTTT
NA	TRBV3-1	TRBD1	TRBJ1-1	15	CASSHLGTGNTEAFF	TGTGCCAGCAGCCACCTCGGGACAGGGAACACTGAAGCTTTCTTT
NA	TRBV29-1	TRBD2	TRBJ2-3	15	CSVRGLAGPTDTQYF	TGCAGCGTGAGGGGACTAGCGGGCCCCACAGATACGCAGTATTTT
NA	TRBV24-1	NA	TRBJ2-4	14	CATSDRGVKNIQYF	TGTGCCACCAGTGATAGGGGCGTTAAAAACATTCAGTACTTC
few	TRBV20-1	TRBD2	TRBJ2-7	13	CSALLAESYEQYF	TGCAGTGCCCTCCTAGCGGAGTCCTACGAGCAGTACTTC
NA	TRBV12-3/TRBV12-4	NA	TRBJ2-7	14	CASSLEGETYEQYF	TGTGCCAGCAGTTTAGAGGGGGAAACCTACGAGCAGTACTTC
NA	TRBV20-1	NA	TRBJ2-7	12	CSARASVDEQYF	TGCAGTGCTAGAGCCTCCGTGGATGAGCAGTACTTC
many	TRBV27	NA	TRBJ2-5	14	CASSSFSAQETQYF	TGTGCCAGCAGTTCATTTAGCGCCCAAGAGACCCAGTACTTC
once	TRBV12-3/TRBV12-4	TRBD1	TRBJ2-2	14	CASSSGGSAGELFF	TGTGCCAGCAGTTCAGGGGGATCGGCCGGGGAGCTGTTTTTT
NA	TRBV15	NA	TRBJ2-5	13	CATAWRLQETQYF	TGTGCCACCGCGTGGCGGCTCCAAGAGACCCAGTACTTC
NA	TRBV7-6	TRBD2	TRBJ2-5	19	CASSMGIAGPSTSYNEQYF	TGTGCCAGCAGCATGGGGATAGCGGGCCCCTCGACTTCCTACAATGAGCAGTACTTC
few	TRBV29-1	NA	TRBJ1-2	14	CSVEDLGRNYGYTF	TGCAGCGTTGAAGATCTAGGCAGAAACTATGGCTACACCTTC
few	TRBV20-1	TRBD1	TRBJ1-2	13	CSARTSGGGGYTF	TGCAGTGCTAGAACATCAGGGGGCGGTGGCTACACCTTC
NA	TRBV11-2	NA	TRBJ2-3	16	CASSHAGTRSTDTQYF	TGTGCCAGCAGCCACGCCGGGACTCGAAGCACAGATACGCAGTATTTT
many	TRBV20-1	NA	TRBJ2-1	13	CSARWDPPNEQFF	TGCAGTGCTAGGTGGGACCCCCCAAATGAGCAGTTCTTC
NA	TRBV7-8	NA	TRBJ2-1	14	CASSLGDALNEQFF	TGTGCCAGCAGCTTAGGCGACGCTCTTAATGAGCAGTTCTTC